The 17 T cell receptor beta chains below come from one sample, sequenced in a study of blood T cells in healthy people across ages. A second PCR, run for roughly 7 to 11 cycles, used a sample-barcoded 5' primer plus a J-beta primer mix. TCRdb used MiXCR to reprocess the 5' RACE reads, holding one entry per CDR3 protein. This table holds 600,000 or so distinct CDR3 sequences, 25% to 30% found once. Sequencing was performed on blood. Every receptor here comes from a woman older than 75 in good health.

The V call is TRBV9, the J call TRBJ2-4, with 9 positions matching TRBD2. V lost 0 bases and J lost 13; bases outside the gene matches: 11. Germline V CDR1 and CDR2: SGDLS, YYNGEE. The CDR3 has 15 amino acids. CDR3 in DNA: TGTGCCAGCAGCGTAGGCGGGGGGGCCGCAAGTGAGCAGTACTTC. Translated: CASSVGGGAASEQYF.

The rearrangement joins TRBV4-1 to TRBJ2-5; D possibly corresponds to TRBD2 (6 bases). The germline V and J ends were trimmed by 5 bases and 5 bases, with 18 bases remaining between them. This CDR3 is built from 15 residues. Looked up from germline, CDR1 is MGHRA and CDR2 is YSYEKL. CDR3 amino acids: CASSLDSSAGETQYF. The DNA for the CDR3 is TGCGCCAGCAGCTTGGATTCGAGTGCGGGGGAGACCCAGTACTTC.

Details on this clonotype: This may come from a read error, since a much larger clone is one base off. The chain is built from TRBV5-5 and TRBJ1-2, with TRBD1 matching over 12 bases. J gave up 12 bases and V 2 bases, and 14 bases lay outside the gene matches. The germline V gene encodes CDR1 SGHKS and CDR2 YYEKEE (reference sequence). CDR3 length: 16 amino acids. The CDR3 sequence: CASSLSGQGALWGHTF. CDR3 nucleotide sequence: TGTGCCAGCAGCTTATCGGGACAGGGGGCACTATGGGGCCACACCTTC.

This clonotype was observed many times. The CDR3 sequence is CASSSRAGLAYGEQFF. CDR3 DNA sequence: TGTGCCAGCAGCTCCCGCGCGGGACTAGCCTACGGTGAGCAGTTCTTC. This sequence joins TRBV11-1 and TRBJ2-1; TRBD2 matches at 9 bases. CDR1 and CDR2 from the germline V gene are SGHAT and FQDESV (reference sequence). CDR3 length: 16 residues. Trimming at V came to 4 bases and at J to 9 bases, leaving 13 bases not matched to a gene.

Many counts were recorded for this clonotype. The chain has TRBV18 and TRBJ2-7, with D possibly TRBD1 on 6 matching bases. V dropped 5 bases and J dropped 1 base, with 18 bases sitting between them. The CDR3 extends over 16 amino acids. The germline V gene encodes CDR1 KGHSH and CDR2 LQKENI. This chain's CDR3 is CASSTQGTDFSYEQYF. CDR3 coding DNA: TGTGCCAGCTCAACCCAGGGGACCGATTTTTCCTACGAGCAGTACTTC.

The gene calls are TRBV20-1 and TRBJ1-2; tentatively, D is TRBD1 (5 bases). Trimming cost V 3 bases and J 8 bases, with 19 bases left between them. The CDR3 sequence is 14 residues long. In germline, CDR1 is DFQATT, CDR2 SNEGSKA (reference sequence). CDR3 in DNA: TGCAGTGCTAGTAGGGACCCAACATACGGGGGCTACACCTTC. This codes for CSASRDPTYGGYTF.

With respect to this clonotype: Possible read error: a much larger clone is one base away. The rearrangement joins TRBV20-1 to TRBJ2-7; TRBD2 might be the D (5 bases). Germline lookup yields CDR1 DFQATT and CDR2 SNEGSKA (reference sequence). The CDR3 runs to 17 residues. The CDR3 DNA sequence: TGCAGTGCTAGAGACGGGAAAGTAGCGAGGAGCTCCTACGGGCAGTACTTC. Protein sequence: CSARDGKVARSSYGQYF.

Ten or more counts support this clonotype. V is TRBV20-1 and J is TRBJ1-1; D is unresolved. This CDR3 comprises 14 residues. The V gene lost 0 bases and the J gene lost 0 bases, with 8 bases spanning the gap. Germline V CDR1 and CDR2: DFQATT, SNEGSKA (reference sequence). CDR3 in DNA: TGCAGTGCTAGAGAGGGAGGGATGAACACTGAAGCTTTCTTT. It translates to CSAREGGMNTEAFF.

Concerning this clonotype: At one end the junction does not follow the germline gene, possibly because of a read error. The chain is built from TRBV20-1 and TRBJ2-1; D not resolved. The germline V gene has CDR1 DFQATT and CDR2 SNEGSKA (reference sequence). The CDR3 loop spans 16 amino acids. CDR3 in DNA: TGCAATGCTAGAGATCTATCCCCCATGACCTACAATGAGCAGTTCTTC. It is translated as CNARDLSPMTYNEQFF.

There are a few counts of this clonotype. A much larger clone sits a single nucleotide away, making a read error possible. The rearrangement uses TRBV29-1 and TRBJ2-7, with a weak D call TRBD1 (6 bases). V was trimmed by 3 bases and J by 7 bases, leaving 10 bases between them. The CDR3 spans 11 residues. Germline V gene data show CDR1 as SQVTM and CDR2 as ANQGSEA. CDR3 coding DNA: TGCAGCGTTGACAGGGGCAATGAGCAGTACTTC. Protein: CSVDRGNEQYF.

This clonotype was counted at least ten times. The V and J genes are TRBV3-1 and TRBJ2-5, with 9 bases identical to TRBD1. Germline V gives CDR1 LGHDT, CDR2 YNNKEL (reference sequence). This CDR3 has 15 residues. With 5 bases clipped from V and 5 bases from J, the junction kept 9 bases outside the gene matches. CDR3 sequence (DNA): TGTGCCAGCAGCAGGCGAACAGGGGGCGGGGAGACCCAGTACTTC. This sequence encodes CASSRRTGGGETQYF.

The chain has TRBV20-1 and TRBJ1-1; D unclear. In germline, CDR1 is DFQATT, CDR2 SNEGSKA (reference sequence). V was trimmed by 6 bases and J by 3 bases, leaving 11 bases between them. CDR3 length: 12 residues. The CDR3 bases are TGCAGTGCGTATCCTTTGTACACTGAAGCTTTCTTT. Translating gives CSAYPLYTEAFF.

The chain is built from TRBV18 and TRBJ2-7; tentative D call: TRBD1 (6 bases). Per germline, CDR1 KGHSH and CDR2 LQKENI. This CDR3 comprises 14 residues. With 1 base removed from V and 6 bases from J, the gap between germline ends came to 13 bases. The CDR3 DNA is TGTGCCAGCTCACCACTTCGGGACACTCTCGAGCAGTACTTC. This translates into CASSPLRDTLEQYF.

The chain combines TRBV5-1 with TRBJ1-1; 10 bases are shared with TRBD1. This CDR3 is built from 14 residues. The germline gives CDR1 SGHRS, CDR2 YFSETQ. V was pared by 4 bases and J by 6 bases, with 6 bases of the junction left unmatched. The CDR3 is CASSPDRGYSEAFF. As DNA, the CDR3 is TGCGCCAGCAGCCCGGACAGGGGGTACTCTGAAGCTTTCTTT.

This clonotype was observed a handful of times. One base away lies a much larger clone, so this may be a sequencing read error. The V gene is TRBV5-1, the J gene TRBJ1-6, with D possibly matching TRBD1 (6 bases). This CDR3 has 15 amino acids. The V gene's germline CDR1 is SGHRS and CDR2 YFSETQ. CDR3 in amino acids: CVSSAGQKINSPLHF. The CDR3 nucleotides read TGCGTCAGCAGCGCCGGACAGAAAATCAATTCACCCCTCCACTTT.

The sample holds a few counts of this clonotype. CDR3 sequence: CASSVQGAPGTGELFF. The CDR3 nucleotides are TGTGCCAGCAGCGTCCAGGGGGCGCCGGGCACCGGGGAGCTGTTTTTT. The genes are TRBV9 and TRBJ2-2; 8 bases fit TRBD1. The CDR3 loop spans 16 amino acids. Germline V gives CDR1 SGDLS, CDR2 YYNGEE. The junction had 7 bases not matched to a gene; V was cut back by 2 bases and J by 4 bases.

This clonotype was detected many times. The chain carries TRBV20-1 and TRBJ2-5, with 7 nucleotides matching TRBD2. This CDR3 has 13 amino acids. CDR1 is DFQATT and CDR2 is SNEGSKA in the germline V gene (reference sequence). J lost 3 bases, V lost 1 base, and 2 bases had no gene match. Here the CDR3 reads CSARVGGKETQYF. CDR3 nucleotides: TGCAGTGCTAGAGTGGGAGGGAAAGAGACCCAGTACTTC.